The clone carrying this T cell receptor (beta chain) was counted ten times or more. The data were obtained in a study of molecular identifiers for immune sequencing clone quantification. TCRdb reprocessed the PCR reads via MiXCR and lists one record per CDR3 protein. The repertoire holds some 680,000 distinct CDR3 sequences, about 25% seen once, with 0.78% in the top ten. A CD8+CD4-CCR7+CD45RA+ gate was used to sort naive CD8 T cells. Germline V gene lookup returns CDR1 MDHEN and CDR2 SYDVKM. V shed 3 bases and J 5 bases; nucleotides not matched to a gene: 1. The CDR3 contains 13 residues. Sequencing was done on a sample of naive CD8+ T cells from blood, with Jurkat cell RNA spiked in. Regarding subset: FACS-sorted CD8+CD4-CCR7+CD45RA+ naive T cells. This receptor was obtained from a human donor in good health. Some libraries in this study had Jurkat cell RNA spiked in. The chain has TRBV28 and TRBJ2-7; 10 bases are a match to TRBD2. CDR3 sequence (DNA): TGTGCCAGCAGTTTCCTAGCGGGAGACGAGCAGTACTTC. Protein sequence: CASSFLAGDEQYF.